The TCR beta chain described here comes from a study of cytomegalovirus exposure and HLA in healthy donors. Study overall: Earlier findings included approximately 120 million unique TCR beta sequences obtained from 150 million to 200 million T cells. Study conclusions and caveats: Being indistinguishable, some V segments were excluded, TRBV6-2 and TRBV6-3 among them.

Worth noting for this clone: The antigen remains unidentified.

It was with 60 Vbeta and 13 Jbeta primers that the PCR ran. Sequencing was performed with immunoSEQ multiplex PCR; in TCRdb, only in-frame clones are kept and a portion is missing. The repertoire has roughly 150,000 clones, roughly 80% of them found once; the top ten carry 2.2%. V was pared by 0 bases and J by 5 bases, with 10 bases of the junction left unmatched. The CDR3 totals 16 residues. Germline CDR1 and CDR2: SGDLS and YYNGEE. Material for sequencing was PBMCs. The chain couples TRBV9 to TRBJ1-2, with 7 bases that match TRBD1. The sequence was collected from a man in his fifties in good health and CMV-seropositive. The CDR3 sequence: CASSVEGQDRLYGYTF. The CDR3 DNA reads TGTGCCAGCAGCGTAGAGGGCCAGGACAGGTTATATGGCTACACCTTC.